The clone carrying this T cell receptor (beta chain) is a singleton in its sample. TCRdb keeps only in-frame clones here, not all; method: immunoSEQ multiplex PCR. The sample consists of about 210,000 clones, 75% to 85% of them appearing once. The data were obtained in a study of blood T cell repertoires in COVID-19. Turning to the study itself: From T cells, B-cell-depleted T cells, or PBMCs came the material, which was cDNA or gDNA.

The CDR3 sequence is 14 residues long. With 3 bases removed from V and 2 bases from J, the gap between germline ends came to 10 bases. The germline V gene has CDR1 SGHVS and CDR2 FQNEAQ. The chain is built from TRBV7-8 and TRBJ1-2; the D gene is possibly TRBD1 (6 bases). This TCR was sampled from a woman aged 70 to 79 with COVID-19, enrolled during active disease. Sequencing was done on a sample of peripheral blood. The CDR3 spells CASSLRGQNYGYTF. The CDR3 nucleotides read TGTGCCAGCAGCTTGCGAGGACAGAACTATGGCTACACCTTC.